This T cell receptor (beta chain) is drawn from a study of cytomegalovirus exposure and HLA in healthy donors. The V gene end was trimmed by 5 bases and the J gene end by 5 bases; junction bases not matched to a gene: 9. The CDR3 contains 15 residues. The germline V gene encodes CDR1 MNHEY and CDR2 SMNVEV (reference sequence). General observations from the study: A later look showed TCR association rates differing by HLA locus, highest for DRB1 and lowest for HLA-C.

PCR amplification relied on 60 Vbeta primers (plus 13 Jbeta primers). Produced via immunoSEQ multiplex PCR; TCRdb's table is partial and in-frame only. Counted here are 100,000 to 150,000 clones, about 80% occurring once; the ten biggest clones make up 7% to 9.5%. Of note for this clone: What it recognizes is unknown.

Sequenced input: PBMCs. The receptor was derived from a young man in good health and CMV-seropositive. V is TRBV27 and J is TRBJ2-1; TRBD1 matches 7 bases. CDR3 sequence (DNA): TGTGCCAGCAGTCAACAGGGGAAAAACAACAATGAGCAGTTCTTC. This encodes CASSQQGKNNNEQFF.